This T cell receptor (beta chain) came from a study of cytomegalovirus exposure and HLA in healthy donors. Points from the study as a whole: Sequencing likely generated an artifact that appeared as a cluster of highly shared sequence variants.

Likely unrecorded immune exposures existed in these nominally healthy donors. Amplification used 60 Vbeta primers and 13 Jbeta primers. Study processing details: About 80 million unique TCR beta chains, roughly 11 million of them shared, were counted by a later analysis. The repertoire was sequenced with immunoSEQ multiplex PCR; TCRdb's copy has only in-frame clones and lacks some. That table gives V, J and clone size, and the DNA gave D and trimming. This sample carries under 200,000 clones, 68% of them seen once, and the ten largest clones take approximately 4.5%. Note on this clone: Its antigen is still unknown.

V was pared by 3 bases and J by 0 bases, with 8 bases of the junction left unmatched. The CDR3 consists of 17 residues. Germline V CDR1 and CDR2: SGDLS, YYNGEE. This sequence originates from a woman under 30 in good health and CMV-seropositive. The gene calls are TRBV9 and TRBJ2-7; 11 nucleotides align to TRBD2. The sample taken for sequencing was PBMCs. The CDR3, as DNA: TGTGCCAGCAGCGAGACTAGCGGGGCCTTACTCTCCTACGAGCAGTACTTC. It yields the protein CASSETSGALLSYEQYF.